This entry concerns a single T cell receptor beta chain. Its specificity is unknown. After isolation, RNA underwent reverse transcription to generate cDNA as the sequencing template. Assay: immunoSEQ multiplex PCR; the TCRdb copy retains only in-frame clones and omits some. The sample has roughly 110,000 clones; 84% are singletons. Treatment here: oral pan-JAK inhibitor, 5-10 mg twice daily. This sample stems from a study of CD8+ T cells in alopecia areata. General observations from the study: For lesional scalp, especially alopecia totalis/universalis, clonality was higher than in normal scalp.

The receptor was derived from a human donor with alopecia areata. The source was CD8+ T cells sorted from blood, collected at week 24, from a patient treated with tofacitinib.

CDR3 DNA: TGTGCCACCGCGGGGGAACAAGAGACCCAGTACTTC. Protein product: CATAGEQETQYF. The V gene is TRBV2, the J gene TRBJ2-5, with 7 bases matching TRBD2. Germline trimming cut 10 bases from V and 2 bases from J; bases unmatched to any gene: 4. CDR3 size: 12 residues. CDR1 and CDR2 (germline): SNHLY, FYNNEI. Together with reference TRBV2 and TRBJ2-5, the CDR3 gives the full variable domain: EPEVTQTPSHQVTQMGQEVILRCVPISNHLYFYWYRQILGQKVEFLVSFYNNEISEKSEIFDDQFSVERPDGSNFTLKIRSTKLEDSAMYFCATAGEQETQYFGPGTRLLVL.